This TCR beta chain was identified during a study of blood T cell repertoires in COVID-19 (dated by TCRdb to 2019 to 2021). Concerning the study at large: Samples covering the acute and convalescent phases of COVID-19 were provided by collaborators in the United States, Italy and Spain. The material from the prospective study consisted of cDNA or gDNA derived from T cells, B-cell-depleted T cells, or PBMCs. Deeply sampled blood TCRbeta repertoires from subjects exposed to, actively infected with, or recovered from COVID-19 were included in the dataset. A freely available public database, intended as a resource for researchers studying the immune response to SARS-CoV-2, is where the repertoires were released. The samples were drawn from the first 160 participants of the ongoing ImmuneRACE study and from 950 to 1,500 subjects provided by 6 global collaborators. Nearly every sample came with metadata listing a de-identified subject ID, COVID-19 status, age in years and sex. Where HLA class I and class II types were available, the types were taken from metadata supplied by the sample provider, not from assay-based typing. Findings and caveats that apply to the study as a whole: The quantity of clinical and demographic metadata differed by source and by participant and was supplied without curation.

At one collaborating source in Seattle, patients were enrolled during active infection and were followed longitudinally through the course of disease. Whole blood was collected in K2EDTA tubes by collaborating institutions according to the institutions' own protocols. For TCRbeta analysis, collaborator samples were shipped as frozen whole blood, as isolated PBMCs, or as DNA extracted from either sample type. Per the germline V gene, SGHTA is the CDR1 and FQGNSA is the CDR2. The CDR3 contains 11 residues, cysteine and phenylalanine counted. The sequence is cut down to CDR3 DNA, 33 bases in frame from base 1. The germline ends are 6 bases apart after V is trimmed by 7 bases and J by 3 bases. TCRbeta CDR3 regions were amplified from genomic DNA using the immunoSEQ Assay, a bias-controlled multiplex PCR. Per the original workflow: Nucleated cell counts per sample were estimated from amplification of reference gene primers within the assay. Sequence reads were collapsed and filtered to measure the absolute abundance of every unique TCRbeta CDR3 rearrangement. For each sample, productive Simpson clonality was calculated as the square root of Simpson's diversity index over productive rearrangements. In TCRdb, the immuneACCESS table is reduced to in-frame sequences with V and J assigned. These tables do not hold every clone; where another copy was compared, an unresolved V gene accounts for under half, and the others remain unexplained. The V and J calls and the clone size are those of that table, but D and trimming were determined from the DNA. For this sample there are approximately 92,000 clones; around 88% appear just once. The ten largest clones add up to around 20% of the sample.

Comments on this clone: No antigen is known for it. One base away there is no much larger clone; base qualities are not given.

Sequencing was performed on peripheral blood. Recombination linked TRBV7-2 to TRBJ1-2, with no reliable assignment of the D segment. This receptor was identified in a woman aged 60-75 years with COVID-19, enrolled during active disease. The nucleotides read TGTGCCAGCACGGTATACTATGGCTACACCTTC. The encoded protein is CASTVYYGYTF.